These 25 T cell receptor beta chains originate from one sample sequenced in a study of blood T cell repertoires in COVID-19. Sequenced by immunoSEQ multiplex PCR; TCRdb stores in-frame clones only, minus some. Found here are about 60,000 clones, roughly four fifths of them singletons; the top ten hold less than 10%. The sample was peripheral blood. The receptors were sampled from a human donor in a cohort sampled during active COVID-19.

The CDR3 is CASSRDTPSYGYTF. The CDR3 bases are TGTGCCAGCAGTAGGGACACCCCGTCCTATGGCTACACCTTC. The chain couples TRBV6-5 to TRBJ1-2; tentative D call: TRBD1 (6 bases). Germline V gene sequence: CDR1 MNHEY, CDR2 SVGAGI. V shed 5 bases and J shed 4 bases, with 14 bases lying between them. The CDR3 covers 14 residues.

The V gene is TRBV12-3 or TRBV12-4, the J gene TRBJ2-2; TRBD2 matches 7 bases. The J segment lost 4 bases and the V segment lost 7 bases, leaving 0 bases of the junction unmatched. There are 12 residues in the CDR3. CDR3 DNA: TGTGCCAGCACTAGCGGCACCGGGGAGCTGTTTTTT. Protein sequence: CASTSGTGELFF.

V is TRBV7-8 and J is TRBJ1-2; a weak D match, TRBD1 (5 bases). V lost 1 base, J lost 0 bases, and 9 bases lay in between. This CDR3 region has 15 residues. Germline V gene data show CDR1 as SGHVS and CDR2 as FQNEAQ. The DNA of the CDR3 is TGTGCCAGCAGCTTAGTCTGGGGGGCTAACTATGGCTACACCTTC. The encoded protein is CASSLVWGANYGYTF.

The chain combines TRBV19 with TRBJ2-1; 8 bases line up with TRBD2. J lost 5 bases, V lost 5 bases, and 5 bases had no gene match. Germline V gives CDR1 LNHDA, CDR2 SQIVND (reference sequence). This CDR3 comprises 14 residues. The CDR3 here is CASSYAGGHNEQFF. CDR3 DNA: TGTGCCAGTAGTTACGCGGGAGGACACAATGAGCAGTTCTTC.

CDR3 nucleotide sequence: TGTGCCAGCAGCTTGGGGCAGGTCGGCGAGCAGTACTTC. It codes for CASSLGQVGEQYF. The V gene is TRBV5-4, the J gene TRBJ2-7; the D is unclear. V was pared by 0 bases and J by 6 bases, with 10 bases between. This CDR3 has 13 amino acids. Germline loops: CDR1 SGHNT, CDR2 YYREEE (reference sequence).

This chain uses TRBV20-1 with TRBJ1-2; possibly TRBD1 for D (6 bases). The length of the CDR3 is 12 residues. The V and J ends lost 3 bases and 4 bases respectively, with 9 bases between them. Germline assignment: CDR1 DFQATT and CDR2 SNEGSKA (reference sequence). The CDR3 DNA reads as TGCAGTGCTAGTAAGACAGGCTATGGCTACACCTTC. Amino acids: CSASKTGYGYTF.

This chain connects TRBV11-3 to TRBJ2-3, with 8 bases lining up with TRBD2. This CDR3 has 17 residues. V lost 5 bases to trimming and J lost 2 bases; unmatched junction nucleotides: 12. Looked up from germline, CDR1 is SGHNT and CDR2 is YENEEA. The CDR3 sequence is CASSIGGGGRTTDTQYF. The CDR3 DNA reads as TGTGCCAGCAGCATCGGGGGCGGCGGGAGGACCACAGATACGCAGTATTTT.

In this sample, this clone turned up a few times. The chain carries TRBV6-5 and TRBJ1-5, with D tentatively TRBD1 (6 bases). CDR1 MNHEY and CDR2 SVGAGI come from the germline V gene. V lost 2 bases to trimming and J lost 7 bases, with 15 bases between them. This CDR3 is built from 15 residues. CDR3 loop: CASSYERGAGQPQHF. The CDR3 DNA follows: TGTGCCAGCAGTTACGAGCGGGGGGCAGGGCAGCCCCAGCATTTT.

This clone has only one observation. The chain is built from TRBV18 and TRBJ1-4; D remains unclear. CDR1 and CDR2 from the germline V gene are KGHSH and LQKENI. Trimming took off 6 bases at V and 5 bases at J, with 16 bases between the two ends. There are 15 residues in the CDR3. CDR3 amino acids: CASSRAMVENEKLFF. In nucleotides, the CDR3 is TGTGCCAGCTCGAGGGCTATGGTGGAAAATGAAAAACTGTTTTTT.

The chain has TRBV19 and TRBJ1-1; D is unclear. The germline V gene encodes CDR1 LNHDA and CDR2 SQIVND (reference sequence). V was cut by 1 base and J by 8 bases, with 5 bases left in between. CDR3 length equals 11 residues. This chain's CDR3 is CASSIGLEAFF. Written as DNA, the CDR3 is TGTGCCAGTAGTATAGGCCTAGAAGCTTTCTTT.

This chain joins TRBV5-4 and TRBJ2-5; D possibly corresponds to TRBD1 (6 bases). V lost 0 bases, J lost 1 base, and 10 bases lay in between. The CDR3 extends over 15 amino acids. From germline, CDR1 is SGHNT and CDR2 YYREEE (reference sequence). The CDR3 sequence is CASSLAQGIQETQYF. The CDR3 coding sequence is TGTGCCAGCAGCTTGGCCCAGGGGATCCAAGAGACCCAGTACTTC.

This clone is a singleton in its sample. V gene TRBV28 combines with J gene TRBJ2-1; D is possibly TRBD2 (5 bases). V lost 6 bases and J 9 bases, leaving 12 bases between the germline ends. Germline lookup yields CDR1 MDHEN and CDR2 SYDVKM. The CDR3 extends over 12 amino acids. The CDR3 bases are TGTGCCAGCAGCCGTGGACTCACTGAGCAGTTCTTC. It translates to CASSRGLTEQFF.

The chain carries TRBV12-3 or TRBV12-4 and TRBJ2-1; tentative D call: TRBD1 (5 bases). The V gene lost 5 bases and the J gene lost 8 bases, with 13 bases spanning the gap. The CDR3 extends over 13 amino acids. CDR3 nucleotide sequence: TGTGCCAGCAGTATAGGGGCTACCGATGAGCAGTTCTTC. Protein sequence: CASSIGATDEQFF.

The chain has TRBV6-6 and TRBJ2-1; 10 bases match TRBD1. From germline, CDR1 is MNHNY and CDR2 SVGAGI (reference sequence). The trim removed 0 bases at V and 8 bases at J, leaving 4 bases unmatched. The CDR3 spans 15 residues. The DNA for the CDR3 is TGTGCCAGCAGTTACTCAGGACAGGGGGGGTATGAGCAGTTCTTC. Residues: CASSYSGQGGYEQFF.

J is TRBJ2-2 and V is TRBV29-1; D is ambiguous. This CDR3 has 14 amino acids. Germline V lookup: CDR1 SQVTM, CDR2 ANQGSEA. V lost 5 bases to trimming and J lost 3 bases, with 13 bases between them. The CDR3, as DNA: TGCAGCGTTCGGGTGACGCCCGACACCGGGGAGCTGTTTTTT. It specifies CSVRVTPDTGELFF.

The chain combines TRBV5-4 with TRBJ2-3; TRBD2 agrees at 8 bases. Germline CDR1 SGHNT, CDR2 YYREEE (reference sequence). V trimming: 3 bases; J trimming: 6 bases; junction bases outside the gene matches: 6. The length of the CDR3 is 14 residues. Written as DNA, the CDR3 is TGTGCCAGCAGCTCCGGGACTAGGGCTGATACGCAGTATTTT. This translates into CASSSGTRADTQYF.

V is TRBV2 and J is TRBJ2-1; weak D call: TRBD2 (5 bases). The ends were cut back, 4 bases at V and 9 bases at J, with 13 bases in the middle. The CDR3 extends over 13 amino acids. CDR1 is SNHLY, CDR2 FYNNEI, per germline. For the CDR3, the DNA is TGTGCCAGCAGTGCTCGACTAACCAGTGAGCAGTTCTTC. Its protein is CASSARLTSEQFF.

This rearrangement joins TRBV4-3 to TRBJ2-1; 9 positions agree with TRBD2. Germline V gives CDR1 LGHNA, CDR2 YSLEER. The CDR3 extends over 16 amino acids. V shed 2 bases, J shed 7 bases, and the junction held 9 bases outside the gene matches. The CDR3 sequence: CASSQFSGSGGNEQFF. The CDR3 bases are TGCGCCAGCAGCCAATTTAGCGGGAGTGGGGGAAATGAGCAGTTCTTC.

The chain carries TRBV3-1 (or the pseudogene TRBV3-2) and TRBJ2-2, with a tentative D call TRBD1 (6 bases). Germline assignment: CDR1 LGHDT and CDR2 YNNKEL (reference sequence). V dropped 4 bases and J dropped 6 bases, with 12 bases sitting between them. CDR3 length equals 14 residues. Here the CDR3 reads CASSPTTGSGELFF. In DNA, the CDR3 is TGTGCCAGCAGCCCGACAACAGGGTCCGGGGAGCTGTTTTTT.

The chain is built from TRBV28 and TRBJ1-2; 11 bases align to TRBD1. The length of the CDR3 is 13 residues. The V and J ends lost 6 bases and 6 bases, in that order; junction bases with no gene match: 3. Germline V CDR1 and CDR2: MDHEN, SYDVKM. CDR3 residues: CASRDRGRDGYTF. The CDR3 DNA follows: TGTGCCAGCAGGGACAGGGGGCGAGATGGCTACACCTTC.

The DNA of the CDR3 is TGTGCCAGCAGCTTAGATCCCGGGTTTGAGACCCAGTACTTC. It yields the protein CASSLDPGFETQYF. This chain links TRBV11-2 with TRBJ2-5; D is unresolved. This CDR3 has 14 residues. Germline CDR1 SGHAT, CDR2 FQNNGV. V gave up 0 bases and J gave up 5 bases, with 10 bases separating them.

The V and J genes are TRBV3-1 (or the pseudogene TRBV3-2) and TRBJ2-7; TRBD2 might be the D (5 bases). The CDR3 is 14 residues long. Germline CDR1 reads LGHDT; CDR2 reads YNNKEL (reference sequence). Trimming took 6 bases from V and 2 from J, leaving 14 bases between them. The CDR3 here is CASSPRTGPYEQYF. The CDR3 DNA reads TGTGCCAGCAGTCCCAGGACTGGGCCCTACGAGCAGTACTTC.

The rearrangement joins TRBV5-1 to TRBJ1-1; TRBD1 matches 9 bases. The CDR3 consists of 14 residues. Trimming took 4 bases from V and 5 from J; bases not matched to a gene: 6. Germline CDR1 reads SGHRS; CDR2 reads YFSETQ. This CDR3 is CASSRDRVWTEAFF. The DNA for the CDR3 is TGCGCCAGCAGCCGGGACAGGGTTTGGACTGAAGCTTTCTTT.

As regards this clone: A read error may account for a junction end that differs from germline. The chain carries TRBV7-7 and TRBJ1-1; 8 bases map to TRBD1. CDR3 size: 15 residues. Germline assignment: CDR1 SSHAT and CDR2 FNYEAQ (reference sequence). Here the CDR3 reads CASSPAGTGNTEAFF. The CDR3 coding sequence is TGTGCTAGCAGCCCAGCCGGGACAGGGAACACTGAAGCTTTCTTT.

V usage is TRBV5-6 and J usage is TRBJ1-5, with D perhaps matching TRBD1 (6 bases). There are 15 residues in the CDR3. The V end was cut by 2 bases, the J end by 4 bases, with 13 bases between. Germline CDR1 SGHDT, CDR2 YYEEEE. For the CDR3, the DNA is TGTGCCAGCAGCTTTCTAGGGGGAAGTAATCAGCCCCAGCATTTT. This encodes CASSFLGGSNQPQHF.